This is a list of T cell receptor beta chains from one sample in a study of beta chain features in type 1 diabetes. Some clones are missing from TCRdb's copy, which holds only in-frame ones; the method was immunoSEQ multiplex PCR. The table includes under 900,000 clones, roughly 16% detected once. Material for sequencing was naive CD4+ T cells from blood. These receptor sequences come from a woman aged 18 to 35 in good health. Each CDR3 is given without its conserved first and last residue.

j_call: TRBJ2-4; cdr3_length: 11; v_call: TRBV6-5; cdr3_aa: ASSTNSKNIQY
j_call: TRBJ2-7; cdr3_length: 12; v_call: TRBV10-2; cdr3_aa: ASSELVGAYEQY
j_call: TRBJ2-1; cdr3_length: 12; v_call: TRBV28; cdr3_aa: ASSAGGKGNEQF
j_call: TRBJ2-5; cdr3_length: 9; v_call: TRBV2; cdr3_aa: ASSLQETQY
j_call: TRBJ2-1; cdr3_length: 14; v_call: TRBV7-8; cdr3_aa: ASSQGPMEFYNEQF
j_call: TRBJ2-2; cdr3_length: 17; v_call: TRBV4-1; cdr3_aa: ASSQSHREGRRLTGELF
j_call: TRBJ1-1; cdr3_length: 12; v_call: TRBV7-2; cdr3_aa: ASSLVFSRSEAF
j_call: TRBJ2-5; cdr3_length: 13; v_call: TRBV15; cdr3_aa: ATSRTTSELWAQY
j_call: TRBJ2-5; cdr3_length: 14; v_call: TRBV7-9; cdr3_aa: ASSTYRLAGAETQY
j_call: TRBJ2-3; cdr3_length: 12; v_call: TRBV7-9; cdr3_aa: ASSLGRTPDTQY
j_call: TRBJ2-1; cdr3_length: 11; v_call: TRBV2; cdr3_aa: ASSDSKWNEQF
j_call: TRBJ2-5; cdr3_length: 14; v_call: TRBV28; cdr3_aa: ASSFLSQTGRETQY
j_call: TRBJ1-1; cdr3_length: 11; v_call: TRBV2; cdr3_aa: ASTGDRRTEAF
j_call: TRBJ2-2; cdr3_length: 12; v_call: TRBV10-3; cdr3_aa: AIRGQGAAGELF
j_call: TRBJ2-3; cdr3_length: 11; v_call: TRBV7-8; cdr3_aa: ASSKGQGNTQY
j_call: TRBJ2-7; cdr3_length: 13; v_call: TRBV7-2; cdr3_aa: ASSLAQTISYEQY
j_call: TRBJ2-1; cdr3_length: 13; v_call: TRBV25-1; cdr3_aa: ASSGGTSGHNEQF
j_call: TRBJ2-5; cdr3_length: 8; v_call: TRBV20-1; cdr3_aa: SARQATQY
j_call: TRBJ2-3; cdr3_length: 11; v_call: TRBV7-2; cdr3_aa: ASSPDWTRAQY
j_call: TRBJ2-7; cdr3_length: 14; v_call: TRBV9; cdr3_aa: ASSVSPNLRGFEQY
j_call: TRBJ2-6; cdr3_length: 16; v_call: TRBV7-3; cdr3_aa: ASSLTAGLSSGANVLT
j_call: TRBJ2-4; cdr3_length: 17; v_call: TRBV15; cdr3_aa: ATSREPSGLAGSKNIQY
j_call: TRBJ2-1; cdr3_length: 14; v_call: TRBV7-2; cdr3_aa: ASSPQGAMTYNEQF
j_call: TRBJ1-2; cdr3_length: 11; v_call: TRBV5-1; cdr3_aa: ASSLAQNYGYT
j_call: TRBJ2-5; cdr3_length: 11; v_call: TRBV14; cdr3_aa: ASSQGLDSLPY
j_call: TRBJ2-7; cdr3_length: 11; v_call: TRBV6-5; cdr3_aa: ASSSTLSYEQY
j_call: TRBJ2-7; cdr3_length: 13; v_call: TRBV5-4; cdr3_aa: ASSLDGGPSYEQY
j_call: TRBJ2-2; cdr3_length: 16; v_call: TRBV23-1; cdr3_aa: ASSQSKSSGSGTGELF
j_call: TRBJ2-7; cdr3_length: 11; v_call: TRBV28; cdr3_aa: ASSLVVPYEQY
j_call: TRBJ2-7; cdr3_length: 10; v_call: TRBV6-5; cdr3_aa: ASSYGRDEQY
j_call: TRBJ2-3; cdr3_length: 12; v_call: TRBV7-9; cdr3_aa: ASSLSGSTDTQY
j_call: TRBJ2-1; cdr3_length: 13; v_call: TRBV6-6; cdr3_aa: ASSYSSGEGNEQF
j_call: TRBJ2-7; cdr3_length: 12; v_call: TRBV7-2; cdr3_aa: ASSLWDTAYEQY
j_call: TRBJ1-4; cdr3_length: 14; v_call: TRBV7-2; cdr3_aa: ASSWSARPRDEKLF
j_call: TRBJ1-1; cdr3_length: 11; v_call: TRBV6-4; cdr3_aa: ASSVSSNTEAF
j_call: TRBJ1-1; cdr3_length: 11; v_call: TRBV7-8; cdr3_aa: ASSRQGAGEAF
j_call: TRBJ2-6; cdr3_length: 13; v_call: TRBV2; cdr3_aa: ASRQGTSGANVLT
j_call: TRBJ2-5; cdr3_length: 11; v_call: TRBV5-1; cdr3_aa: ASSLSAGETQY
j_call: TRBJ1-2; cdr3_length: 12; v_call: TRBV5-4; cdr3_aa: ASRPDRVNYGYT
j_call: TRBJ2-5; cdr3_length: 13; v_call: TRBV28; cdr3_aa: ASTDSGPLQETQY
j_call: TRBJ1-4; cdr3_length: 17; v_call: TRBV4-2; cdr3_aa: ASSQVSWGQGVPNEKLF
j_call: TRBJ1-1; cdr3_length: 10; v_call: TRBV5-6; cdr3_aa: ASSSKDSEAF